This is a list of T cell receptor beta chains from one sample in a study of T cell responses to AZD1222 COVID-19 vaccine. Clones were read by immunoSEQ multiplex PCR, and TCRdb kept only the in-frame ones, dropping some. The sample includes some 130,000 clones, about nine tenths of them seen just once. Sequencing was performed on peripheral blood, taken on day 0 of AZD1222 vaccination. These receptors were obtained from an adult in good health. Both conserved end residues are part of each CDR3. A D gene is named only where the DNA matches it firmly. Clone size, where shown, is once, few, many, or a class for clones that have expanded.

clone_size: NA; d_call: NA; j_call: TRBJ1-1; v_call: TRBV15; cdr3_nt: TGTGCCACCAGCTTAGAGGACGGGTCTGAAGCTTTCTTT; cdr3_aa: CATSLEDGSEAFF
clone_size: NA; d_call: NA; j_call: TRBJ2-3; v_call: TRBV4-3; cdr3_nt: TGCGCCAGCAGCCAAGAAGCGACTGACGCAGATACGCAGTATTTT; cdr3_aa: CASSQEATDADTQYF
clone_size: NA; d_call: NA; j_call: TRBJ1-2; v_call: TRBV28; cdr3_nt: TGTGCCAGCAGCCGGTTGGGCCCTAACCCCGGCGGCTATGGCTACACCTTC; cdr3_aa: CASSRLGPNPGGYGYTF
clone_size: NA; d_call: NA; j_call: TRBJ2-1; v_call: TRBV4-1; cdr3_nt: TGCGCCAGCAGCCAAGATATCGGAGGGAATGAGCAGTTCTTC; cdr3_aa: CASSQDIGGNEQFF
clone_size: NA; d_call: TRBD1; j_call: TRBJ1-4; v_call: TRBV9; cdr3_nt: TGTGCCAGCAGCGAGGAGGCAGGGGGTAATGAAAAACTGTTTTTT; cdr3_aa: CASSEEAGGNEKLFF
clone_size: NA; d_call: NA; j_call: TRBJ1-1; v_call: TRBV18; cdr3_nt: TGTGCCAGCTCACAAAGTACACCCACTGAAGCTTTCTTT; cdr3_aa: CASSQSTPTEAFF
clone_size: NA; d_call: NA; j_call: TRBJ2-6; v_call: TRBV6-2/TRBV6-3; cdr3_nt: TGTGCCAGCAGTTACGCCAGGGGATTTGGGGCCAACGTCCTGACTTTC; cdr3_aa: CASSYARGFGANVLTF
clone_size: once; d_call: NA; j_call: TRBJ1-1; v_call: TRBV28; cdr3_nt: TGTGCCAGCAGTCTCCCGGCGAACACTGAAGCTTTCTTT; cdr3_aa: CASSLPANTEAFF
clone_size: NA; d_call: NA; j_call: TRBJ1-2; v_call: TRBV7-9; cdr3_nt: TGTGCCAGCACTATTCCATCCTTCGGGGGATTTGGCTACACCTTC; cdr3_aa: CASTIPSFGGFGYTF
clone_size: NA; d_call: TRBD1; j_call: TRBJ2-3; v_call: TRBV4-1; cdr3_nt: TGCGCCAGCAGCCAGGACAGGGGCACGAATACGCAGTATTTT; cdr3_aa: CASSQDRGTNTQYF
clone_size: NA; d_call: NA; j_call: TRBJ1-6; v_call: TRBV5-1; cdr3_nt: TGCGCCAGCAGCCAATCAACCGGGACGAGCTCCTATAATTCACCCCTCCACTTT; cdr3_aa: CASSQSTGTSSYNSPLHF
clone_size: NA; d_call: NA; j_call: TRBJ1-2; v_call: TRBV7-2; cdr3_nt: TGTGCCAGCAGCTTACAGTCGCAGGCCCCCGGCTATGGCTACACCTTC; cdr3_aa: CASSLQSQAPGYGYTF
clone_size: NA; d_call: NA; j_call: TRBJ2-1; v_call: TRBV7-3; cdr3_nt: TGTGCCAGCAGCCCCCGGGGCGGGGGCCCCCTAGATGAGCAGTTCTTC; cdr3_aa: CASSPRGGGPLDEQFF
clone_size: NA; d_call: NA; j_call: TRBJ1-2; v_call: TRBV9; cdr3_nt: TGTGCCAGCAGCGTAATGGGGGGAGGCTACACCTTC; cdr3_aa: CASSVMGGGYTF
clone_size: NA; d_call: NA; j_call: TRBJ2-2; v_call: TRBV4-1; cdr3_nt: TGCGCCAGCAGCCAAGAGGACACTCTCACCGGGGAGCTGTTTTTT; cdr3_aa: CASSQEDTLTGELFF
clone_size: NA; d_call: NA; j_call: TRBJ1-3; v_call: TRBV7-2; cdr3_nt: TGTGCCAGCAGCTATCCGGGTCAAAGCTCTGGAAACACCATATATTTT; cdr3_aa: CASSYPGQSSGNTIYF
clone_size: NA; d_call: TRBD2; j_call: TRBJ2-3; v_call: TRBV7-2; cdr3_nt: TGTGCCAGCAGCTTAAGACAGAGGCGGGGGGTCACAGATACGCAGTATTTT; cdr3_aa: CASSLRQRRGVTDTQYF
clone_size: NA; d_call: TRBD1; j_call: TRBJ2-7; v_call: TRBV5-4; cdr3_nt: TGTGCCAGCAGCTTGAGGGTGTGGCAGGGGGCTTCCTACGAGCAGTACTTC; cdr3_aa: CASSLRVWQGASYEQYF
clone_size: NA; d_call: NA; j_call: TRBJ1-2; v_call: TRBV7-9; cdr3_nt: TGTGCCAGCAGCCCGCGGGGGGACTATGGCTACACCTTC; cdr3_aa: CASSPRGDYGYTF
clone_size: NA; d_call: NA; j_call: TRBJ2-1; v_call: TRBV7-2; cdr3_nt: TGTGCCAGCAGCCCGTCTCAGGGTTCCTACAATGAGCAGTTCTTC; cdr3_aa: CASSPSQGSYNEQFF
clone_size: NA; d_call: TRBD1; j_call: TRBJ2-3; v_call: TRBV9; cdr3_nt: TGTGCCAGCAGCGTAGAGGGACAGGGGTTTGATACGCAGTATTTT; cdr3_aa: CASSVEGQGFDTQYF
clone_size: NA; d_call: NA; j_call: TRBJ2-1; v_call: TRBV5-1; cdr3_nt: TGCGCCAGCAGCTTCTTCGACGGGGCGAATGAGCAGTTCTTC; cdr3_aa: CASSFFDGANEQFF
clone_size: once; d_call: NA; j_call: TRBJ1-5; v_call: TRBV7-2; cdr3_nt: TGTGCCAGCAGCTTAGAACCTATTACAGGGTCAGCCCAGCATTTT; cdr3_aa: CASSLEPITGSAQHF
clone_size: NA; d_call: NA; j_call: TRBJ2-6; v_call: TRBV7-9; cdr3_nt: TGTGCCAGCAGCTTTTCTGGGATCTCTGGGGCCAACGTCCTGACTTTC; cdr3_aa: CASSFSGISGANVLTF
clone_size: NA; d_call: NA; j_call: TRBJ1-2; v_call: TRBV6-5; cdr3_nt: TGTGCCAGCAGTTACTCGAGAAGGGGATCCGAGGGCTACACCTTC; cdr3_aa: CASSYSRRGSEGYTF
clone_size: NA; d_call: NA; j_call: TRBJ2-5; v_call: TRBV28; cdr3_nt: TGTGCCAGCAGTTTAGATGGGGGGCAAGAGACCCAGTACTTC; cdr3_aa: CASSLDGGQETQYF
clone_size: hyperexpanded; d_call: TRBD2; j_call: TRBJ2-5; v_call: TRBV3-1/TRBV3-2; cdr3_nt: TGTGCCAGCAGCCTGGGACTAGCGGGGGCCCAGGGGGAGACCCAGTACTTC; cdr3_aa: CASSLGLAGAQGETQYF
clone_size: NA; d_call: NA; j_call: TRBJ1-6; v_call: TRBV6-5; cdr3_nt: TGTGCCAGCACGCTCAGCCCCAGGAGGGATTCACCCCTCCACTTT; cdr3_aa: CASTLSPRRDSPLHF
clone_size: NA; d_call: NA; j_call: TRBJ2-5; v_call: TRBV12-3/TRBV12-4; cdr3_nt: TGTGCCAGCACCTCGGGGATAAAGGAGACCCAGTACTTC; cdr3_aa: CASTSGIKETQYF
clone_size: NA; d_call: NA; j_call: TRBJ2-2; v_call: TRBV6-4; cdr3_nt: TGTGCCAGCAGTGCCTCACGGACCGGGGAGCTGTTTTTT; cdr3_aa: CASSASRTGELFF
clone_size: NA; d_call: TRBD2; j_call: TRBJ2-7; v_call: TRBV5-1; cdr3_nt: TGCGCCAGCAGCCCACATACGGGGCCCAGCGGGGGCTACGAGCAGTACTTC; cdr3_aa: CASSPHTGPSGGYEQYF
clone_size: NA; d_call: NA; j_call: TRBJ2-2; v_call: TRBV27; cdr3_nt: TGTGCCAGCAGTTTTCAGGGGAGAGACACCGGGGAGCTGTTTTTT; cdr3_aa: CASSFQGRDTGELFF
clone_size: NA; d_call: NA; j_call: TRBJ1-1; v_call: TRBV6-5; cdr3_nt: TGTGCCAGCAGCCAGCAGGGTGTGCGGACTGAAGCTTTCTTT; cdr3_aa: CASSQQGVRTEAFF
clone_size: NA; d_call: NA; j_call: TRBJ1-1; v_call: TRBV2; cdr3_nt: TGTGCCAGCAGTGTAAATTTAGGCGGTAGTGAAGCTTTCTTT; cdr3_aa: CASSVNLGGSEAFF
clone_size: NA; d_call: TRBD1; j_call: TRBJ1-1; v_call: TRBV6-8; cdr3_nt: TGTGCCAGCAGTTACTCTAGACAGGGTGGGGACACTGAAGCTTTCTTT; cdr3_aa: CASSYSRQGGDTEAFF
clone_size: NA; d_call: NA; j_call: TRBJ1-1; v_call: TRBV19; cdr3_nt: TGTGCCAGTAGTTTCCACCGGGTCCCCCCAATGAACACTGAAGCTTTCTTT; cdr3_aa: CASSFHRVPPMNTEAFF
clone_size: once; d_call: NA; j_call: TRBJ2-6; v_call: TRBV27; cdr3_nt: TGTGCCACCCTATCTGGGGCCAACGTCCTGACTTTC; cdr3_aa: CATLSGANVLTF
clone_size: NA; d_call: NA; j_call: TRBJ1-4; v_call: TRBV7-9; cdr3_nt: TGTGCCAGCAGCCTTTTTGGGGCGTTGGGTGAAAAACTGTTTTTT; cdr3_aa: CASSLFGALGEKLFF
clone_size: NA; d_call: NA; j_call: TRBJ1-2; v_call: TRBV27; cdr3_nt: TGTGCGACGACAGGAATACCAAGCTATGGCTACACCTTC; cdr3_aa: CATTGIPSYGYTF
clone_size: once; d_call: TRBD1; j_call: TRBJ2-1; v_call: TRBV25-1; cdr3_nt: TGTGCCAGCAGTGACAACAGGGGGCGGATCTGGAATGAGCAGTTCTTC; cdr3_aa: CASSDNRGRIWNEQFF
clone_size: NA; d_call: NA; j_call: TRBJ1-5; v_call: TRBV6-5; cdr3_nt: TGTGCCAGCAGTTACGGGGGGGCGAGCAATCAGCCCCAGCATTTT; cdr3_aa: CASSYGGASNQPQHF
clone_size: NA; d_call: NA; j_call: TRBJ2-2; v_call: TRBV4-3; cdr3_nt: TGCGCCAGCAGCCTACAGGGTTTGACCGGGGAGCTGTTTTTT; cdr3_aa: CASSLQGLTGELFF
clone_size: NA; d_call: TRBD2; j_call: TRBJ2-3; v_call: TRBV5-4; cdr3_nt: TGTGCCAGCAATGGGGCGGGGGGCCCAGATACGCAGTATTTT; cdr3_aa: CASNGAGGPDTQYF
clone_size: few; d_call: NA; j_call: TRBJ1-6; v_call: TRBV3-1/TRBV3-2; cdr3_nt: TGTGCCAGCAGCCAGGGGGTCTATAATTCACCCCTCCACTTT; cdr3_aa: CASSQGVYNSPLHF
clone_size: NA; d_call: TRBD2; j_call: TRBJ2-1; v_call: TRBV27; cdr3_nt: TGTGCCAGCACACTAGCGGGGTCGGCAAGGAATGAGCAGTTCTTC; cdr3_aa: CASTLAGSARNEQFF
clone_size: NA; d_call: NA; j_call: TRBJ1-5; v_call: TRBV7-2; cdr3_nt: TGTGCCAGCAGCTTAGTCGGGCAGGGCAATCAGCCCCAGCATTTT; cdr3_aa: CASSLVGQGNQPQHF
clone_size: few; d_call: NA; j_call: TRBJ2-1; v_call: TRBV7-2; cdr3_nt: TGTGCCAGCAGCTTCCTGGACAGTTACAATGAGCAGTTCTTC; cdr3_aa: CASSFLDSYNEQFF
clone_size: NA; d_call: NA; j_call: TRBJ1-4; v_call: TRBV4-3; cdr3_nt: TGCGCCAGCAGCCAAAGGGGCTATGAAAAACTGTTTTTT; cdr3_aa: CASSQRGYEKLFF
clone_size: once; d_call: TRBD2; j_call: TRBJ2-3; v_call: TRBV2; cdr3_nt: TGTGCCAGCAGTGATCCTCCACTAGCGGGGGGGCCGACAGATACGCAGTATTTT; cdr3_aa: CASSDPPLAGGPTDTQYF
clone_size: NA; d_call: TRBD1; j_call: TRBJ1-1; v_call: TRBV7-2; cdr3_nt: TGTGCCAGCAGCTTAGCCACAGGGGCGAACACTGAAGCTTTCTTT; cdr3_aa: CASSLATGANTEAFF
clone_size: NA; d_call: TRBD2; j_call: TRBJ2-7; v_call: TRBV27; cdr3_nt: TGTGCCAGCAGACCTTCGGGGGGTATCTCCTACGAGCAGTACTTC; cdr3_aa: CASRPSGGISYEQYF
clone_size: NA; d_call: NA; j_call: TRBJ1-1; v_call: TRBV2; cdr3_nt: TGTGCCAGCAGTAGGCAAGGGGGGGGGACTGAAGCTTTCTTT; cdr3_aa: CASSRQGGGTEAFF
clone_size: NA; d_call: NA; j_call: TRBJ2-6; v_call: TRBV6-2/TRBV6-3; cdr3_nt: TGTGCCAGCAGTTACGACAGCTCTGGGGCCAACGTCCTGACTTTC; cdr3_aa: CASSYDSSGANVLTF
clone_size: NA; d_call: NA; j_call: TRBJ2-3; v_call: TRBV20-1; cdr3_nt: TGCAGTGCCGTCCGGGGATCGCAGTATTTT; cdr3_aa: CSAVRGSQYF
clone_size: NA; d_call: NA; j_call: TRBJ1-3; v_call: TRBV19; cdr3_nt: TGTGCCAGTAGTATATCAGCGGAGAACACCATATATTTT; cdr3_aa: CASSISAENTIYF
clone_size: NA; d_call: NA; j_call: TRBJ1-3; v_call: TRBV4-1; cdr3_nt: TGCGCCAGCAGCCAAGGGGGGGGCAGGAGCTCTGGAAACACCATATATTTT; cdr3_aa: CASSQGGGRSSGNTIYF
clone_size: NA; d_call: TRBD1; j_call: TRBJ1-1; v_call: TRBV7-2; cdr3_nt: TGTGCCAGCAGCCCCGATTGGCCAGGGGGCACTGAAGCTTTCTTT; cdr3_aa: CASSPDWPGGTEAFF
clone_size: NA; d_call: TRBD1; j_call: TRBJ2-5; v_call: TRBV18; cdr3_nt: TGTGCCAGCTCACCACGACAGGGGCGGTACCAAGAGACCCAGTACTTC; cdr3_aa: CASSPRQGRYQETQYF
clone_size: NA; d_call: NA; j_call: TRBJ1-1; v_call: TRBV29-1; cdr3_nt: TGCAGCGTGGGCCCCGGGCAGAACACTGAAGCTTTCTTT; cdr3_aa: CSVGPGQNTEAFF